The 19 T cell receptor beta chains below were found in one sample sequenced in a study of vaccination effects on CD4 cells after COVID-19. Within the ViraFEST assay, antigen-specific CD4+ T cells underwent expansion with viral peptide pools prior to sequencing. Subsequent to roughly 9 days of culture, CD4+ T cells were isolated. The participants, recipients of two vaccine doses, got either BNT162b2 or mRNA-1273. Which antigens these TCRs recognize remains unknown. Sequencing was performed with immunoSEQ multiplex PCR; in TCRdb, only in-frame clones are kept and a portion is missing. The repertoire includes about 15,000 clones, 70% to 80% of them detected once, and roughly 20% sits in the top ten. The source was CD4+ T cells from PBMCs cultured with HCoV-NL63 spike peptides, collected after COVID-19 vaccination. These receptor sequences come from a human donor who received a COVID-19 vaccine.

This chain joins TRBV7-9 and TRBJ2-7; TRBD2 matches 7 bases. CDR1 is SEHNR and CDR2 is FQNEAQ in the germline V gene (reference sequence). CDR3 length: 13 amino acids. The ends lost 4 bases at V and 3 bases at J; junction bases unmatched: 3. DNA of the CDR3: TGTGCCAGCAGCTGGCCGGGGGGCTACGAGCAGTACTTC. Translation gives CASSWPGGYEQYF.

V and J are TRBV9 and TRBJ1-2, with TRBD1 matching 7 bases. CDR1 and CDR2 from the germline V gene are SGDLS and YYNGEE. The CDR3 is 15 amino acids. J was trimmed by 8 bases and V by 3 bases; bases with no gene match: 13. The CDR3 region is CASSGTGPLWLGYTF. The CDR3 nucleotides read TGTGCCAGCAGCGGGACAGGCCCCCTATGGCTGGGCTACACCTTC.

The V and J genes are TRBV27 and TRBJ1-2, with 9 positions matching TRBD1. This CDR3 has 16 amino acids. V was pared by 6 bases and J by 5 bases, with 13 bases of the junction left unmatched. Germline CDR1 and CDR2: MNHEY and SMNVEV (reference sequence). This CDR3 reads CASRMVGAGQGYGYTF. In nucleotides, the CDR3 is TGTGCCAGCAGGATGGTCGGGGCGGGACAGGGTTATGGCTACACCTTC.

The chain combines TRBV20-1 with TRBJ2-5; no firm D call. Germline loops: CDR1 DFQATT, CDR2 SNEGSKA (reference sequence). The length of the CDR3 is 14 residues. V lost 3 bases, J lost 0 bases, and 11 bases lay in between. The DNA for the CDR3 is TGCAGTGCTAGTTTGGGGTTGTACCAAGAGACCCAGTACTTC. Amino acid sequence: CSASLGLYQETQYF.

The chain combines TRBV12-3 or TRBV12-4 with TRBJ2-7; 9 bases are shared with TRBD1. Trimming cost V 7 bases and J 2 bases; bases outside gene matches: 3. The CDR3 spans 13 residues. The DNA of the CDR3 is TGTGCCAGCACGGGACAGGGAACCTACGAGCAGTACTTC. It specifies CASTGQGTYEQYF.

The chain employs TRBV3-1 (or the pseudogene TRBV3-2) and TRBJ2-1; D gene unclear. V was shortened by 4 bases and J by 4 bases, with 2 bases between the two germline ends. This CDR3 is built from 11 residues. The germline CDR1 and CDR2 sequences are LGHDT and YNNKEL (reference sequence). CDR3 DNA: TGTGCCAGCAGCCTGTACAATGAGCAGTTCTTC. Encoded protein: CASSLYNEQFF.

The rearrangement joins TRBV5-8 to TRBJ1-4; a weak D match, TRBD1 (5 bases). The CDR3 totals 16 residues. Trimming took off 0 bases at V and 2 bases at J, with 11 bases between the two ends. CDR1 is SGHTS, CDR2 YDEGEE, per germline. Here the CDR3 DNA reads TGTGCCAGCAGCTTGGGTCAGGGCACGACTAATGAAAAACTGTTTTTT. Translating it yields CASSLGQGTTNEKLFF.

V is TRBV3-1 (or the pseudogene TRBV3-2) and J is TRBJ2-3; 14 bases match TRBD2. V lost 4 bases to trimming and J lost 2 bases; unmatched junction nucleotides: 5. Germline-derived CDR1 and CDR2 are LGHDT and YNNKEL (reference sequence). The CDR3 contains 17 residues. The CDR3 region is CASSPRTSGGPTDTQYF. The CDR3 nucleotides read TGTGCCAGCAGCCCGCGGACTAGCGGGGGGCCCACAGATACGCAGTATTTT.

The chain has TRBV6-2 or TRBV6-3 and TRBJ2-3; 12 bases line up with TRBD2. Germline CDR1 is MNHEY and CDR2 is SVGEGT. After removal of 2 bases from V and 9 bases from J, the junction contained 12 bases not matched to a gene. The CDR3 has 17 residues. This CDR3 reads CASSYPLSSGGAGTQYF. CDR3 DNA: TGTGCCAGCAGTTACCCTCTGTCTAGCGGGGGGGCCGGGACGCAGTATTTT.

V and J are TRBV24-1 and TRBJ2-5, with D maybe TRBD1 (5 bases). The CDR3 consists of 12 residues. Trimming removed 6 bases at V and 2 bases at J, with 6 bases between. The germline V gene encodes CDR1 KGHDR and CDR2 SFDVKD. DNA of the CDR3: TGTGCCACCAGTCAGGGTCAAGAGACCCAGTACTTC. Residues: CATSQGQETQYF.

The CDR3 protein is CAWDRRRTSGRYHYEQYF. DNA for the CDR3: TGTGCCTGGGACCGCAGGCGGACTAGCGGGAGATATCACTACGAGCAGTACTTC. This chain uses TRBV30 with TRBJ2-7, with TRBD2 identical over 13 bases. J gave up 3 bases and V 5 bases, and 16 bases lay outside the gene matches. CDR3 length: 18 amino acids. CDR1 is GTSNPN and CDR2 is SVGIG in the germline V gene (reference sequence).

The chain is built from TRBV2 and TRBJ1-4; possibly TRBD1 for D (5 bases). Per the germline V gene, CDR1 is SNHLY and CDR2 is FYNNEI. The CDR3 is 15 residues long. V was pared by 2 bases and J by 7 bases, with 14 bases between. DNA for the CDR3: TGTGCCAGCAGTGAACGAGTAGGGGCGGGTGAAAAACTGTTTTTT. This sequence encodes CASSERVGAGEKLFF.

This clone was detected a few times. The chain employs TRBV28 and TRBJ2-2; D gene ambiguous. CDR1 is MDHEN, CDR2 SYDVKM, per germline. V lost 3 bases and J 5 bases, leaving 16 bases between the germline ends. The CDR3 consists of 16 residues. CDR3 nucleotides: TGTGCCAGCAGTTTGATTGTAGGCAGGTCGACCGGGGAGCTGTTTTTT. Residues: CASSLIVGRSTGELFF.

CDR3 region: CASSQWDRNYEQYF. The CDR3 DNA reads as TGTGCCAGCAGCCAATGGGACAGGAACTACGAGCAGTACTTC. The rearrangement joins TRBV3-1 (or the pseudogene TRBV3-2) to TRBJ2-7, with 8 bases lining up with TRBD1. The V gene end was trimmed by 2 bases and the J gene end by 3 bases; junction bases not matched to a gene: 3. Per the germline V gene, CDR1 is LGHDT and CDR2 is YNNKEL (reference sequence). This CDR3 region has 14 residues.

This clone was observed a handful of times. The chain employs TRBV5-1 and TRBJ1-2, with D perhaps TRBD1 (5 bases). The CDR3 covers 15 residues. Trimming removed 1 base from V and 5 bases from J, with 15 bases in between. Germline-derived CDR1 and CDR2 are SGHRS and YFSETQ. The CDR3 DNA is TGCGCCAGCAGCTTGCGGAATCAGGGAGATTATGGCTACACCTTC. It encodes CASSLRNQGDYGYTF.

The V and J genes are TRBV5-5 and TRBJ1-5; tentatively, D is TRBD1 (5 bases). The CDR3 runs 13 residues. CDR1 and CDR2 (germline): SGHKS, YYEKEE (reference sequence). Trimming pared 0 bases from V and 5 bases from J, leaving 6 bases between. The CDR3 sequence is CASSLGGDQPQHF. CDR3 nucleotides: TGTGCCAGCAGCTTGGGGGGGGATCAGCCCCAGCATTTT.

The V call is TRBV7-9, the J call TRBJ1-2, with a possible D match to TRBD1 (5 bases). V was trimmed by 2 bases and J by 5 bases, leaving 12 bases between them. CDR1 is SEHNR and CDR2 is FQNEAQ in the germline V gene (reference sequence). This CDR3 spans 14 amino acids. For the CDR3, the DNA is TGTGCCAGCAGCTTACGGGCAGGGACTTATGGCTACACCTTC. Translating it yields CASSLRAGTYGYTF. The full variable domain, completed using reference TRBV7-9 and TRBJ1-2, is DTGVSQNPRHKITKRGQNVTFRCDPISEHNRLYWYRQTLGQGPEFLTYFQNEAQLEKSRLLSDRFSAERPKGSFSTLEIQRTEQGDSAMYLCASSLRAGTYGYTFGSGTRLTVV.

The rearrangement joins TRBV5-8 to TRBJ2-7; weak D call: TRBD2 (6 bases). Germline CDR1 SGHTS, CDR2 YDEGEE. This CDR3 has 15 residues. Between the trimmed V and J ends, which lost 4 bases and 3 bases, there was a span of 17 bases. CDR3 amino acids: CASSPVGGSNYEQYF. As DNA, the CDR3 is TGTGCCAGCAGCCCAGTCGGGGGTTCCAACTACGAGCAGTACTTC.

The chain combines TRBV5-1 with TRBJ1-2; D is unresolved. V was cut by 4 bases and J by 4 bases, with 11 bases left in between. The CDR3 runs to 13 residues. Germline V CDR1 and CDR2: SGHRS, YFSETQ. The CDR3 loop is CASSPARGYGYTF. As DNA, the CDR3 is TGCGCCAGCAGCCCAGCTCGTGGCTATGGCTACACCTTC.